There are many counts of the clone carrying this TCR beta chain. This sample is drawn from a study of blood T cells in healthy people across ages. Sample-barcoded 5' priming and a J-beta primer mix drove a second PCR of about 7 to 12 cycles. Each CDR3 protein is one row after TCRdb ran MiXCR on the 5' RACE reads. This repertoire shows around 1.5 million distinct CDR3 sequences, about 35% found once; its top ten account for around 11%. Each of the donors had roughly 9.4 milliliters of peripheral blood drawn into EDTA-treated Vacutainer tubes. Trimming pared 6 bases from V and 1 base from J, leaving 12 bases between. CDR3 length: 13 residues. Germline values: CDR1 DFQATT, CDR2 SNEGSKA (reference sequence).

The sequence came from a young woman in good health. The material sequenced was blood. The chain links TRBV20-1 to TRBJ1-1; D may be TRBD1 (5 bases). This chain's CDR3 is CSAGGRGNTEAFF. The CDR3 bases are TGCAGTGCCGGTGGGAGGGGGAACACTGAAGCTTTCTTT.